This T cell receptor (beta chain) stems from a study of cytomegalovirus exposure and HLA in healthy donors. Study-level findings and limits: Presence/absence analyses took donor sequencing depth as roughly uniform.

As for this clone: Its specificity is unknown.

The PCR ran on 60 Vbeta and 13 Jbeta primers. Clones were read by immunoSEQ multiplex PCR, and TCRdb kept only the in-frame ones, dropping some. The sample holds about 88,000 clones, 80% to 90% seen once. The CDR3 loop spans 15 amino acids. Germline-derived CDR1 and CDR2 are LNHDA and SQIVND (reference sequence). The rearrangement links TRBV19 to TRBJ2-5; 9 bases are shared with TRBD2. The J call may be wrong; the DNA end is better matched by TRBJ2-7. The material sequenced was PBMCs. The clonotype comes from a man in his late teens or twenties in good health and CMV-seronegative. CDR3 DNA: TGTGCCAGTAGTATAAGGACTAGCGTAGGCTCCGAGCAGTACTTC. Translating it yields CASSIRTSVGSEQYF.